A single sample gave rise to the 8 T cell receptor beta chains below, sequenced in a study of neurological immune-mediated disorders. TCRdb re-derived calls from the 5' RACE reads in MiXCR, one entry per CDR3 protein. This sample has more than 75,000 distinct CDR3 sequences, with around 4% found just once. Specified time point: longitudinal time-point 3. Sequenced: PBMCs. The receptors come from a woman between 55 and 75 years old with multiple sclerosis.

In its sample, this clonotype was seen a few times. The CDR3 nucleotides are TGTGCCAGCAGTTTGTACAGGGAAAGGGCCGGGGAGCTGTTTTTT. Translation gives CASSLYRERAGELFF. The chain couples TRBV12-3 or TRBV12-4 to TRBJ2-2, with D possibly being TRBD1 (6 bases). The CDR3 is 15 amino acids. The V and J ends lost 3 bases and 6 bases respectively, with 14 bases between them.

This clonotype occurred a few times. The chain employs TRBV19 and TRBJ2-1; a weak D match, TRBD1 (6 bases). The CDR3 is 14 amino acids. V was shortened by 10 bases and J by 0 bases, with 13 bases between the two germline ends. Germline CDR1 LNHDA, CDR2 SQIVND (reference sequence). The CDR3 DNA reads as TGTGCCACCAGTGGGGACAACTCCTACAATGAGCAGTTCTTC. This gives the protein CATSGDNSYNEQFF.

This clonotype has ten or more counts. This chain uses TRBV7-8 with TRBJ2-5, with D possibly matching TRBD2 (5 bases). The CDR3 runs 15 residues. V was clipped by 8 bases and J by 0 bases, with 16 bases between them. Germline V lookup: CDR1 SGHVS, CDR2 FQNEAQ. CDR3: CASAPTIPYQETQYF. In DNA, the CDR3 is TGTGCCAGCGCCCCGACTATCCCGTACCAAGAGACCCAGTACTTC.

There are many counts of this clonotype. The rearrangement links TRBV12-3 or TRBV12-4 to TRBJ1-1, with 11 bases aligning to TRBD1. V was pared by 6 bases and J by 6 bases, with 12 bases of the junction left unmatched. CDR3 length: 16 amino acids. The CDR3 nucleotides are TGTGCCAGCAGGACCGGGACAGGGGGTTCTAGGGCTGAAGCTTTCTTT. It encodes CASRTGTGGSRAEAFF.

This clonotype was found many times. CDR3 nucleotides: TGTGCCAGCAGTTTACGGGGGTCTAACACTGAAGCTTTCTTT. It specifies CASSLRGSNTEAFF. V usage is TRBV12-3 or TRBV12-4 and J usage is TRBJ1-1; TRBD1 is a possible D gene (5 bases). The CDR3 is made up of 14 amino acids. V was clipped by 2 bases and J by 2 bases, with 9 bases between them.

This clonotype was seen repeatedly, ten times or more. This rearrangement joins TRBV12-3 or TRBV12-4 to TRBJ1-1; possibly TRBD1 for D (5 bases). Trimming removed 5 bases at V and 3 bases at J, with 10 bases between. There are 13 residues in the CDR3. CDR3 sequence: CASSTRAYTEAFF. The CDR3 bases are TGTGCCAGCAGTACCAGGGCCTACACTGAAGCTTTCTTT.

The sample holds many counts of this clonotype. V is TRBV5-1 and J is TRBJ2-7; 10 bases align to TRBD1. After removal of 0 bases from V and 1 base from J, the junction contained 4 bases not matched to a gene. The CDR3 length is 16 residues. Germline CDR1 is SGHRS and CDR2 is YFSETQ. CDR3 residues: CASSLVGQGVSYEQYF. The CDR3 DNA follows: TGCGCCAGCAGCTTGGTTGGACAGGGGGTTTCCTACGAGCAGTACTTC.

This clonotype was counted ten times or more. The rearrangement links TRBV25-1 to TRBJ1-6; TRBD1 is a possible D gene (5 bases). CDR1 is MGHDK, CDR2 SYGVNS, per germline. V shed 3 bases and J shed 4 bases, with 13 bases lying between them. The CDR3 extends over 16 amino acids. The chain's CDR3 is CASSEGTGGYNSPLHF. The CDR3 DNA is TGTGCCAGCAGTGAGGGAACAGGCGGTTATAATTCACCCCTCCACTTT.